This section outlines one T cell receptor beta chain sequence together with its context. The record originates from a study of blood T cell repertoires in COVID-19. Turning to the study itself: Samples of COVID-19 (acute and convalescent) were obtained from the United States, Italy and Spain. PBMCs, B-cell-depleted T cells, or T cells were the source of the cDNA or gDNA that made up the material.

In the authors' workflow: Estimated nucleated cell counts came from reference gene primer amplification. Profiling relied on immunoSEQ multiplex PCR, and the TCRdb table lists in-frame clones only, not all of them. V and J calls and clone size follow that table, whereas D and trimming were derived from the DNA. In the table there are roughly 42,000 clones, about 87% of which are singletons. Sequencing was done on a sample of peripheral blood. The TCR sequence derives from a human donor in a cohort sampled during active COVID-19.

CDR3 DNA sequence: TGTGCCTGGAGCGGCAGGGGTGCAACCCGCCCTGCTGAAGCTTTCTTT. Translation: CAWSGRGATRPAEAFF. The genes are TRBV30 and TRBJ1-1; tentatively, D is TRBD1 (6 bases). Germline CDR1 reads GTSNPN; CDR2 reads SVGIG (reference sequence). V was shortened by 3 bases and J by 6 bases, with 23 bases between the two germline ends. The CDR3 contains 16 residues.